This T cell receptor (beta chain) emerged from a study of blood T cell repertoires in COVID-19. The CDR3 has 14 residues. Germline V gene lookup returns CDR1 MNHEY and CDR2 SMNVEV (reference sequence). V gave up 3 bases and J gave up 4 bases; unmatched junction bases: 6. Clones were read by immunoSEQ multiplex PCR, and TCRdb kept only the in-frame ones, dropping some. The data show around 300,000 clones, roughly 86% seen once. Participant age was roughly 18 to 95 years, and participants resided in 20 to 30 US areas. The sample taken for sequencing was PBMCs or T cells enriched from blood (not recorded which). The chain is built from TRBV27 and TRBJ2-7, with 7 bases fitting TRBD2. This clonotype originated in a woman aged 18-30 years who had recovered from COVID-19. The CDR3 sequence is CASSLGGSGYEQYF. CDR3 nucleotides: TGTGCCAGCAGTTTGGGGGGGAGCGGGTACGAGCAGTACTTC.